These T cell receptor beta chains were read from a single sample in a study of tumor-infiltrating lymphocytes in localized non-small cell lung cancer. The data were produced by immunoSEQ multiplex PCR, yet TCRdb's version contains in-frame clones alone and is incomplete. The sample contains more than 9,500 clones, about 66% of which appear only once. Sequencing was carried out using lung tumor tissue. The receptors stem from a human donor with non-small cell lung cancer. CDR3s include the opening cysteine and the closing phenylalanine or tryptophan. Only part of the rows carry a size: once, few, many, or a class if the clone is expanded.

size	length	J	V	CDR3
NA	16	TRBJ2-7	TRBV7-2	CASAPRLAGAAYEQYF
NA	15	TRBJ1-1	TRBV7-2	CASSPFPRGNTEAFF
NA	15	NA	TRBV5-4	CASSLGSGGDYEQYF
medium-sized	15	TRBJ1-3	TRBV28	CASSPPGTGGNTIYF
once	13	TRBJ1-1	TRBV2	CASRTVSSTEAFF
NA	15	TRBJ2-1	TRBV4-1	CASRPGLDSYNEQFF
NA	13	TRBJ2-5	TRBV14	CASSQVRGETQYF
NA	16	TRBJ2-7	TRBV5-4	CASSLDPGQGLREQYF
few	15	TRBJ1-4	TRBV4-1	CASSQVEQFYEKLFF
NA	13	TRBJ1-5	TRBV30	CAWSGGAGQPQHF
NA	14	TRBJ2-7	TRBV29-1	CSVEVADITYEQYF
NA	15	TRBJ2-2	TRBV7-3	CASSSSGLNTGELFF
NA	15	TRBJ2-1	TRBV18	CASSPPASAGNEQFF
NA	13	TRBJ2-5	TRBV18	CASSRSVQETQYF
NA	17	TRBJ1-2	TRBV10-2	CASSEPRDGLSIRGYTF
NA	15	TRBJ2-7	TRBV2	CASSDLAGDPYEQYF
NA	16	TRBJ2-1	TRBV29-1	CSVEQPGRGGNDEQFF
NA	14	TRBJ2-7	TRBV6-6	CASSPRGQLYEQYF
NA	18	TRBJ2-7	TRBV9	CASSVGTGTGVLSYEQYF
NA	16	TRBJ2-4	TRBV19	CASSTRGVTAKNIQYF
NA	15	TRBJ2-1	TRBV14	CASSHIGSSYNEQFF
few	13	TRBJ1-3	TRBV10-3	CAIKDSLSNTIYF
NA	12	TRBJ2-7	TRBV7-2	CASSYRRYEQYF
NA	13	TRBJ1-2	TRBV5-1	CASRGDASYGYTF
NA	14	TRBJ2-2	TRBV19	CASRWDSNTGELFF
NA	14	TRBJ2-1	TRBV21-1	CASCPPGVGNEQFF
NA	14	TRBJ2-2	TRBV2	CADSSIGSTGELFF
NA	16	TRBJ2-1	TRBV5-4	CASSLGGRGIHNEQFF
NA	16	TRBJ2-7	TRBV6-6	CASSYKSAGGPYEQYF
NA	14	TRBJ2-2	TRBV6-6	CASRPQGSGGELFF
NA	14	TRBJ2-3	TRBV18	CASSPPTSTDTQYF
NA	15	TRBJ1-4	TRBV5-1	CASSFGSATNEKLFF
NA	13	TRBJ2-7	TRBV19	CASSIYQGGEQYF
NA	17	TRBJ2-1	TRBV29-1	CSVEGVRGSGSYNEQFF
medium-sized	16	TRBJ2-7	TRBV6-5	CASSYSTSGGSYEQYF
NA	14	TRBJ1-5	TRBV4-1	CASSQEGEGQPQHF
once	14	TRBJ2-3	TRBV7-8	CASSWRGGDSTQYF